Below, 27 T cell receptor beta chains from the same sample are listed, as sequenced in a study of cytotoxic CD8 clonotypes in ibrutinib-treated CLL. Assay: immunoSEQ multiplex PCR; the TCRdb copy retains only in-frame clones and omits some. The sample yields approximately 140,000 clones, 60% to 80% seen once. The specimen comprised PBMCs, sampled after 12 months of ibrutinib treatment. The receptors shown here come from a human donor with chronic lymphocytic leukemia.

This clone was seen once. The CDR3 protein is CASTLGSGGFYNEQFF. DNA of the CDR3: TGCGCCAGCACCCTCGGATCAGGGGGCTTCTACAATGAGCAGTTCTTC. The chain combines TRBV5-1 with TRBJ2-1; 8 bases are a match to TRBD1. The trim removed 6 bases at V and 3 bases at J, leaving 11 bases unmatched. Germline V gene data show CDR1 as SGHRS and CDR2 as YFSETQ. The CDR3 runs to 16 residues. Looking up the rest from reference TRBV5-1 and TRBJ2-1 gives the full variable domain: KAGVTQTPRYLIKTRGQQVTLSCSPISGHRSVSWYQQTPGQGLQFLFEYFSETQRNKGNFPGRFSGRQFSNSRSEMNVSTLELGDSALYLCASTLGSGGFYNEQFFGPGTRLTVL.

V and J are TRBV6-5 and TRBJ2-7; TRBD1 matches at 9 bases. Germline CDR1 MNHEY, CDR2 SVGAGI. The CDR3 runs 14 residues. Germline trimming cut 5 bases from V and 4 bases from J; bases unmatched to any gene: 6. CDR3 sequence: CASSKGTGRYEQYF. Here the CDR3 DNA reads TGTGCCAGCAGTAAAGGGACAGGGAGGTACGAGCAGTACTTC.

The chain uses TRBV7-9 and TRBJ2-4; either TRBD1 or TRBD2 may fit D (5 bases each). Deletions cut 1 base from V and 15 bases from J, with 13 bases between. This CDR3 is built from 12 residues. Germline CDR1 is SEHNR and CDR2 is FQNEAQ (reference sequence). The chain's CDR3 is CASSLVYGTPYF. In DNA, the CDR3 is TGTGCCAGCAGCTTAGTCTATGGGACCCCGTACTTC.

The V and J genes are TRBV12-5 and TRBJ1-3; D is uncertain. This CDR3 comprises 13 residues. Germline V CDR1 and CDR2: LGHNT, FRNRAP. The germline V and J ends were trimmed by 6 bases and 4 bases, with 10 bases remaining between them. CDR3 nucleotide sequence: TGTGCTAGTGGCCCGCTGGGGGGAAACACCATATATTTT. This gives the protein CASGPLGGNTIYF.

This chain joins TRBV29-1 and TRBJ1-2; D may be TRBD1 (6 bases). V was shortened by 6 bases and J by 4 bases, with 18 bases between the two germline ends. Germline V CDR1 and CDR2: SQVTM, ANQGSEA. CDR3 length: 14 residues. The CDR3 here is CSVLAAGAGYGYTF. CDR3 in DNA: TGCAGCGTCCTCGCCGCAGGGGCAGGCTATGGCTACACCTTC.

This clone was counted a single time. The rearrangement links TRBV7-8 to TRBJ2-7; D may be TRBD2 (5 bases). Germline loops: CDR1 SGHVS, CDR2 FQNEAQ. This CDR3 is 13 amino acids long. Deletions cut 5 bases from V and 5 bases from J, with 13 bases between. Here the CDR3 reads CASSPQRSHEQYF. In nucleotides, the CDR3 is TGTGCCAGCAGCCCCCAGCGGAGCCACGAGCAGTACTTC.

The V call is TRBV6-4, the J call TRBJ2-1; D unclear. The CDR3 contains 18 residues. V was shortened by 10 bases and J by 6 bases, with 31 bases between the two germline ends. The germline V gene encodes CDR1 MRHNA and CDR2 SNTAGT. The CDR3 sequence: CANRPGPQIEVAANEQFF. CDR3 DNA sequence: TGTGCCAACCGCCCCGGACCCCAAATAGAAGTGGCGGCCAATGAGCAGTTCTTC.

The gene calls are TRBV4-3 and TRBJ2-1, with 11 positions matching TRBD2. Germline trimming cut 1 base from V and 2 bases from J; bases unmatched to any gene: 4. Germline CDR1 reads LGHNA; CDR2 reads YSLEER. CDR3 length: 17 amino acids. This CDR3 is CASSQVVAGGPYNEQFF. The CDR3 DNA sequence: TGCGCCAGCAGCCAAGTGGTAGCGGGAGGGCCCTACAATGAGCAGTTCTTC.

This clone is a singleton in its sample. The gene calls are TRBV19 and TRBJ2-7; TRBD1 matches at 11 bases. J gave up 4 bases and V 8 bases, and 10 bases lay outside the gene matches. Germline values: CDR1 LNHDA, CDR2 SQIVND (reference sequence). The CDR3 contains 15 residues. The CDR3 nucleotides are TGTGCCAGTGGCCGTTCGGGGACAGGGGGTTACGAGCAGTACTTC. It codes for CASGRSGTGGYEQYF.

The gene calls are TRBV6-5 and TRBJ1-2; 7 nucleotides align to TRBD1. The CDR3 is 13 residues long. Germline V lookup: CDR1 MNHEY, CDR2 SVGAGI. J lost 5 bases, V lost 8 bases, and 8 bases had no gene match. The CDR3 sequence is CASGRDSVYGYTF. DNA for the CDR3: TGTGCCAGCGGCCGGGACAGCGTATATGGCTACACCTTC.

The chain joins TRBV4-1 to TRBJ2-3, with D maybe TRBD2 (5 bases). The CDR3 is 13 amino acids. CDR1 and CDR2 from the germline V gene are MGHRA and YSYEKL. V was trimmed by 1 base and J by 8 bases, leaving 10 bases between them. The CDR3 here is CASSQVLGGTQYF. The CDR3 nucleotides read TGCGCCAGCAGCCAAGTACTAGGAGGTACGCAGTATTTT.

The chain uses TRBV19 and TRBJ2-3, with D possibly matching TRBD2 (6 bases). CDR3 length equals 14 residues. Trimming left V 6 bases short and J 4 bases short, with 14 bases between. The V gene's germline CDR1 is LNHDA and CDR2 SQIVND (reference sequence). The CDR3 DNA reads TGTGCCAGTAGGGAGGGAGACGGCGCAGATACGCAGTATTTT. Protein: CASREGDGADTQYF.

CDR3 in amino acids: CASSVLANSEQYF. The CDR3 DNA sequence: TGTGCCAGCAGCGTACTAGCGAACAGCGAGCAGTACTTC. This chain links TRBV7-2 with TRBJ2-7; TRBD2 agrees at 7 bases. The CDR3 has 13 residues. Trimming removed 5 bases from V and 6 bases from J; junction bases left unmatched: 7. Germline values: CDR1 SGHTA, CDR2 FQGNSA.

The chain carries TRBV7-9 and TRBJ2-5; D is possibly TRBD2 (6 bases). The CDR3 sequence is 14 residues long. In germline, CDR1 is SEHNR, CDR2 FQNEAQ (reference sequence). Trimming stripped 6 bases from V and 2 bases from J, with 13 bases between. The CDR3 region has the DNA TGTGCCAGCAGTTCCGGGACTCCGCAAGAGACCCAGTACTTC. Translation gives CASSSGTPQETQYF. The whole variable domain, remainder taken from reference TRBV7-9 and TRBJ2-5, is DTGVSQNPRHKITKRGQNVTFRCDPISEHNRLYWYRQTLGQGPEFLTYFQNEAQLEKSRLLSDRFSAERPKGSFSTLEIQRTEQGDSAMYLCASSSGTPQETQYFGPGTRLLVL.

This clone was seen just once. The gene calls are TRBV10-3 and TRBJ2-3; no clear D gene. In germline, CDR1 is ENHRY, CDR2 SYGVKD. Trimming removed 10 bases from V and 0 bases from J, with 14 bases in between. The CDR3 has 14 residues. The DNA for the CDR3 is TGTGCCACCGTAGGCGGAGCTAGCACAGATACGCAGTATTTT. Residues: CATVGGASTDTQYF.

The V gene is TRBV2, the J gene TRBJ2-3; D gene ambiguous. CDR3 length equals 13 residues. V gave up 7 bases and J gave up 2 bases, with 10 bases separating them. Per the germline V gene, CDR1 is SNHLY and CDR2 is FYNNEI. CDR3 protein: CASTAEPTDTQYF. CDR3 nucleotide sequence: TGTGCCAGCACCGCGGAACCCACAGATACGCAGTATTTT.

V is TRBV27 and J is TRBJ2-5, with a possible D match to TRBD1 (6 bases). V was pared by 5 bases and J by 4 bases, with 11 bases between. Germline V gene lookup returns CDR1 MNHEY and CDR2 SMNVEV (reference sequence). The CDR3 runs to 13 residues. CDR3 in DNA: TGTGCCAGCAGTCCAACAGGGTTAGAGACCCAGTACTTC. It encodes CASSPTGLETQYF.

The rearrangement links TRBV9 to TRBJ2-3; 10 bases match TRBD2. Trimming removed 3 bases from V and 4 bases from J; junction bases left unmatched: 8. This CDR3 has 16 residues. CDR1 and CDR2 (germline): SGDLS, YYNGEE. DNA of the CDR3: TGTGCCAGCAGCGCCCTTACTAGCGGGATGGCAGATACGCAGTATTTT. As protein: CASSALTSGMADTQYF.

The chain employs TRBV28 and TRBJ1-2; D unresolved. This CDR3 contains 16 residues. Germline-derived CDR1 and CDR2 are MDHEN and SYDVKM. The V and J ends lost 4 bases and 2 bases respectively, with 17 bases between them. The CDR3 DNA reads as TGTGCCAGCAGTTCGCAACTACCCGGTGAAAACTATGGCTACACCTTC. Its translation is CASSSQLPGENYGYTF.

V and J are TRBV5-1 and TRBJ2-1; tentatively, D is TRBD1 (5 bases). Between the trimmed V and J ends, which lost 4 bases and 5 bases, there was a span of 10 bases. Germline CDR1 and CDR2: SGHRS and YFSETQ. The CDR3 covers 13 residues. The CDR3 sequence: CASSPRVHNEQFF. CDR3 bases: TGCGCCAGCAGCCCCAGGGTCCACAATGAGCAGTTCTTC.

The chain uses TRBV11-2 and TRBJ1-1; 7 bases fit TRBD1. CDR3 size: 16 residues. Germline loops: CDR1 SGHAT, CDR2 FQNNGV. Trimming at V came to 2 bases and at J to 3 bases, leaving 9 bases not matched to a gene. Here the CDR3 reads CASSLRGGGLDTEAFF. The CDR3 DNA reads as TGTGCCAGCAGCTTAAGAGGGGGCGGGTTGGACACTGAAGCTTTCTTT. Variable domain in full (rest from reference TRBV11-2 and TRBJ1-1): EAGVAQSPRYKIIEKRQSVAFWCNPISGHATLYWYQQILGQGPKLLIQFQNNGVVDDSQLPKDRFSAERLKGVDSTLKIQPAKLEDSAVYLCASSLRGGGLDTEAFFGQGTRLTVV.

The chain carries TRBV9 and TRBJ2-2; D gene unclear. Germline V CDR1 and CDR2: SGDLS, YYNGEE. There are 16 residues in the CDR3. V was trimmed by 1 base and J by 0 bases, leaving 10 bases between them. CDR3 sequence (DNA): TGTGCCAGCAGCGTATATGAGGTCGCGAACACCGGGGAGCTGTTTTTT. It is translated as CASSVYEVANTGELFF.

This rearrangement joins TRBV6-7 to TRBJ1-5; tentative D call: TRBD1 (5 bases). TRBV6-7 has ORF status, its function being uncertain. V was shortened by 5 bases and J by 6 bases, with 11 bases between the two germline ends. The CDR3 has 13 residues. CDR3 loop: CASSPNTGQPQHF. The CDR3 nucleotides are TGTGCCAGCAGTCCCAATACAGGTCAGCCCCAGCATTTT.

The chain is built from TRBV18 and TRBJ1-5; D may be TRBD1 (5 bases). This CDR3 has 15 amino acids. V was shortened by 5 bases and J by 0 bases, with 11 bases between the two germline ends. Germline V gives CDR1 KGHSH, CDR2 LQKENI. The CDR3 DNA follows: TGTGCCAGCTCATCCAGGGATCGTAGCAATCAGCCCCAGCATTTT. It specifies CASSSRDRSNQPQHF.

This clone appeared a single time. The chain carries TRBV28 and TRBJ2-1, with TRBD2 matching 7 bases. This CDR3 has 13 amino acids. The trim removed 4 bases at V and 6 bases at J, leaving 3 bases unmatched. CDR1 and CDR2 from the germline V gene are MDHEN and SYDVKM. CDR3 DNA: TGTGCCAGCAGTTCCGGGACTATCAATGAGCAGTTCTTC. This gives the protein CASSSGTINEQFF.

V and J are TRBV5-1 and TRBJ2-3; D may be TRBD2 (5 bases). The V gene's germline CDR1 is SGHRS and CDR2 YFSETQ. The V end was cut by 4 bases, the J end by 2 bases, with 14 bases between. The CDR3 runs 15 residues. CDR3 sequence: CASSEGLSYTDTQYF. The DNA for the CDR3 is TGCGCCAGCAGCGAAGGACTGTCATACACAGATACGCAGTATTTT.

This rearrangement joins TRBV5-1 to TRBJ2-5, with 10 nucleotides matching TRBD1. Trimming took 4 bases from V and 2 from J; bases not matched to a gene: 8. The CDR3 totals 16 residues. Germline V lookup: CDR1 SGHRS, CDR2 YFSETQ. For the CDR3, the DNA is TGCGCCAGCAGCCGGGCCGGGACAGGGGAACAAGAGACCCAGTACTTC. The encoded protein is CASSRAGTGEQETQYF. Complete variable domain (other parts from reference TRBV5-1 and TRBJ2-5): KAGVTQTPRYLIKTRGQQVTLSCSPISGHRSVSWYQQTPGQGLQFLFEYFSETQRNKGNFPGRFSGRQFSNSRSEMNVSTLELGDSALYLCASSRAGTGEQETQYFGPGTRLLVL.